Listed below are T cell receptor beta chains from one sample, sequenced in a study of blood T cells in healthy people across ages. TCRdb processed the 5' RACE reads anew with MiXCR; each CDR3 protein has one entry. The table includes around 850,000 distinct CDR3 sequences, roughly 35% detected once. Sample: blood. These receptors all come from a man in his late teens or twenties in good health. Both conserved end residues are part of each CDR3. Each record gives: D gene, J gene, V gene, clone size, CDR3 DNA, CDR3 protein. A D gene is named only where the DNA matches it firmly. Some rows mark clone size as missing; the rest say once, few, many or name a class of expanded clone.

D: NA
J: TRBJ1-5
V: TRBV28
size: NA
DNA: TGTGCCAGCTATAGCAGGGGCCCTAATTATAGCAATCAGCCCCAGCATTTT
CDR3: CASYSRGPNYSNQPQHF

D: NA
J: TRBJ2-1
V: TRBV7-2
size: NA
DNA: TGTGCCAGCAGCTTAGCGGTGGGGACGAGCAATGAGCAGTTCTTC
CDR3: CASSLAVGTSNEQFF

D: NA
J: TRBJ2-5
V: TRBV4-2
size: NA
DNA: TGTGCCAGCAGCCAAGAAGGCAGGGGAAATGAGCAGTACTTC
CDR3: CASSQEGRGNEQYF

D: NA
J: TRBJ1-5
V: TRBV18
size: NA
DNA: TGTGCCAGCTCACCTGTGGCAGGGAGTAGCAATCAGCCCCAGCATTTT
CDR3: CASSPVAGSSNQPQHF

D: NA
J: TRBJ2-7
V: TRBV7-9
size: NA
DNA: TGTGCCAGCAGCCCAAAAGAAGGGGACGGAAAGTACGAGCAGTACTTC
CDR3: CASSPKEGDGKYEQYF

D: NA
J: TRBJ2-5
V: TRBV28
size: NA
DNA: TGTGCCAGCAGTTCCAATCGGGCTATGTACCAAGAGACCCAGTACTTC
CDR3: CASSSNRAMYQETQYF

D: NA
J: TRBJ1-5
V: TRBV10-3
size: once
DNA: TGTGCCATCAGCGACATGTTCCTCAGCAGTCAGCCCCAGCATTTT
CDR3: CAISDMFLSSQPQHF

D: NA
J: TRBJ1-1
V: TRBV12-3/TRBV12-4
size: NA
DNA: TGTGCCAGCACCCTACAGGGCGGGAACACTGAAGATTTCTTT
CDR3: CASTLQGGNTEDFF

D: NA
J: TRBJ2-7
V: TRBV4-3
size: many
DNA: TGCGCCAGCAGCCAAGCCACCAGGGGGGGCGAGCAGTACTTC
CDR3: CASSQATRGGEQYF

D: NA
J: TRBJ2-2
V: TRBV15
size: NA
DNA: TGTGCCACCAGACGGGTTTCGAACACCGGGGAGCTGTTTTTT
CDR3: CATRRVSNTGELFF

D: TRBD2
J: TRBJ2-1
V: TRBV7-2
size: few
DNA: TGTGCCAGCAGCTTAAAGACTAGCGGGGGGGCATCCTATGAGCAGTTCTTC
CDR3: CASSLKTSGGASYEQFF

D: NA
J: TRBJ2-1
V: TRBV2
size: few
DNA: TGTGCCAGCAGCCACCCCTTAGGGGATGAGCAGTTCTTC
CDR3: CASSHPLGDEQFF

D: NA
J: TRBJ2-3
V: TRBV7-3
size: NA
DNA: TGTGCCAGCAGCCCCCCGGGAGTCTCAGATACGCAGTATTTT
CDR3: CASSPPGVSDTQYF

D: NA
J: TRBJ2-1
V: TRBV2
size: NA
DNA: TGTGCCAGCAGCGAGAGGGGGGGCCCCTACAATGAGCAGTTCTTC
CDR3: CASSERGGPYNEQFF

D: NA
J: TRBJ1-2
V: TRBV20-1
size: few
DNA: TGCAGTGCTAAACCCTTCAGCACTAGCTATGGCTACACCTTC
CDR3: CSAKPFSTSYGYTF

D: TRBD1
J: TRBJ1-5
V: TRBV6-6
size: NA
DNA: TGTGCCGCCACAGGGGGCCTTTACCAGCCCCAGCATTTT
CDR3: CAATGGLYQPQHF

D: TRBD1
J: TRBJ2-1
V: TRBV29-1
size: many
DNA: TGCAGCGTTGTAGGACAGGGCACCTACAATGAGCAGTTCTTC
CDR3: CSVVGQGTYNEQFF

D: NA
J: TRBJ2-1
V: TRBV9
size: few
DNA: TGTGCCAGCAGCGTAGCCCGGGCTCGGGATGAGCAGTTCTTC
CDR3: CASSVARARDEQFF

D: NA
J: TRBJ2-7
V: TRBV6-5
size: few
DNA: TGTGCCAGCAGTTACTCGCCGATCACCTACGAGCAGTACTTC
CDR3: CASSYSPITYEQYF

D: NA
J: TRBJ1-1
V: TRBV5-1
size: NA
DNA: TGCGCCAGCAGCAACCATGAGGGCACTGAAGCTTTCTTT
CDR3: CASSNHEGTEAFF

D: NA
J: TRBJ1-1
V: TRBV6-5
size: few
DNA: TGTGCCAGCAGTTATTCGACCCGGGGACTGGAAGCTTTCTTT
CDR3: CASSYSTRGLEAFF

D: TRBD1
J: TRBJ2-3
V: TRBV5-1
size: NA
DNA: TGCGCCAGCAGGGCGACAGGGCCAGATACGCAGTATTTT
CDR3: CASRATGPDTQYF

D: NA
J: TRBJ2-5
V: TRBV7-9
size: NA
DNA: TGTGCCAGCAGCCATCACGGGGAGTTGGAGACCCAGTACTTC
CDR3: CASSHHGELETQYF

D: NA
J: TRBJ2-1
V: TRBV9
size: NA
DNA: TGTGCCAACAGCGCCTCCGTGGGTCGGGAGCAGTTCTTC
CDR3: CANSASVGREQFF

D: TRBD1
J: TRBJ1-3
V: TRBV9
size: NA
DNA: TGTGCCAGCAGCGTCGAGGGGGCATCTGGAAACACCATATATTTT
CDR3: CASSVEGASGNTIYF

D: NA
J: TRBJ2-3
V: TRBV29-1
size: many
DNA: TGCAGCGGATCCGTGGACGGCACAGATACGCAGTATTTT
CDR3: CSGSVDGTDTQYF

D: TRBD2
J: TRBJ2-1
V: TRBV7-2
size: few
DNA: TGTGCCAGCAGCTTAGCGGGGACTAGCGGGGACGATGAGCAGTTCTTC
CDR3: CASSLAGTSGDDEQFF

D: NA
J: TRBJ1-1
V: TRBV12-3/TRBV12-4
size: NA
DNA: TGTGCCAGCACTACCTCCTCAGGTCGGCAGCCAATGAACACTGAAGCTTTCTTT
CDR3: CASTTSSGRQPMNTEAFF

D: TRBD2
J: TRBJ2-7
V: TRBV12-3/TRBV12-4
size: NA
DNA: TGTGCCAGCAGTTTAGGCCCCCGACTAGCGGGGAGCTCCTACAATGAGCAGTACTTC
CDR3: CASSLGPRLAGSSYNEQYF

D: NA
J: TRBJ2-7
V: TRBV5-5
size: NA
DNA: TGTGCCAGCAGCTTCGGCAGCCGGGACGAGCAGTACTTC
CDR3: CASSFGSRDEQYF

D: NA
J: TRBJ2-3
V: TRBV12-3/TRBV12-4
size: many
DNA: TGTGCCAGCAGTTTAAAAACAGATACGCAGTATTTT
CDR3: CASSLKTDTQYF

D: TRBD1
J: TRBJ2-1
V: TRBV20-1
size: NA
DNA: TGCAGTGTCAGAGAGGGGGCGATCTACAATGAGCAGTTCTTC
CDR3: CSVREGAIYNEQFF

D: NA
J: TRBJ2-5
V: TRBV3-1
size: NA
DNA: TGTGCCGGCAGCCGTGGACCTACTACGTCGGAGACCCAGTACTTC
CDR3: CAGSRGPTTSETQYF

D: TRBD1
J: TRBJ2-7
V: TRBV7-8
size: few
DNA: TGTGCCAGCAGCTTAGCGACGCCCGGGACAGGATCCTACGAGCAGTACTTC
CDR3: CASSLATPGTGSYEQYF

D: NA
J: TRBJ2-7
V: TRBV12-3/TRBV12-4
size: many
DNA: TGTGCCAGCAGTTTGAAAAGGGCGGTCGAGCAGTACTTC
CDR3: CASSLKRAVEQYF

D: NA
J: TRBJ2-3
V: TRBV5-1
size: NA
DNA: TGCGCCAGCAGCTTGGTGGGGGCGTCCTTCACAGGTACGCAGTATTTT
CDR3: CASSLVGASFTGTQYF

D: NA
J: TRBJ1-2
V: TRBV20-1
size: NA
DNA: TGCAGTGCCCGCTCGACTCTGGGCTATGGCTACACCTTC
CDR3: CSARSTLGYGYTF

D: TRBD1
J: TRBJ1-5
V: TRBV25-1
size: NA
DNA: TGTGCCAGCAGTGATACAGGGGGAAGCAATCAGCCCCAGCATTTT
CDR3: CASSDTGGSNQPQHF

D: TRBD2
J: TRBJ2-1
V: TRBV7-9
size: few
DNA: TGTGCCAGCAGCCCGCCCGGGGGGGATAACAATGAGCAGTTCTTC
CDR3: CASSPPGGDNNEQFF

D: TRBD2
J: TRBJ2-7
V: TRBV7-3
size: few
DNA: TGTGCCAGCAGCCCCGGACTAGCCCTCTCCTACAATGAGCAGTACTTC
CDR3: CASSPGLALSYNEQYF

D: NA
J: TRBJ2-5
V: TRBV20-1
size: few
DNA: TGCAGTGCTAGTAAGGGTTCGGAGACCCAGTACTTC
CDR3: CSASKGSETQYF

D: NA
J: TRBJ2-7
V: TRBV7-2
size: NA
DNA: TGTGCCAGCAGCGTGGTACAACCCTACGAGCAGTACTTC
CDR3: CASSVVQPYEQYF

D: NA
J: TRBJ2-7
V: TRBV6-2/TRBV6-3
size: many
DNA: TGTGCCACCCAGGGTTCCTACGAGCAGTACTTC
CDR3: CATQGSYEQYF

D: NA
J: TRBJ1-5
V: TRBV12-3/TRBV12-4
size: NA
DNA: TGTGCCAGCAGTGTAAAGGCCACCAATCAGCCCCAGCATTTT
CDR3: CASSVKATNQPQHF

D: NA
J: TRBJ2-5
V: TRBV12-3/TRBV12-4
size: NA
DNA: TGTGCCAGCAGCCCAGTGTACACCCAAGAGACCCAGTACTTC
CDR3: CASSPVYTQETQYF

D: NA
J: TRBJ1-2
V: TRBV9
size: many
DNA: TGTGCCAGCAGCGTCGGCAACTATGGCTACACCTTC
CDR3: CASSVGNYGYTF

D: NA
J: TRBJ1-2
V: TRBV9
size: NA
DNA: TGTGCCAGCAGAGTAGCTCGGGACAACCCTATGAGCTACACCTTC
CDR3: CASRVARDNPMSYTF

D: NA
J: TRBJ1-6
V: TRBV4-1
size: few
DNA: TGCGCCAGCAGCCAAGAAGGAGCCTCCTATAATTCACCCCTCCACTTT
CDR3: CASSQEGASYNSPLHF

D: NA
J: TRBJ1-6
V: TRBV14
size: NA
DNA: TGTGCCAGCAGCCTATTCTCCGGGCTTAATTCACCCCTCCACTTT
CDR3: CASSLFSGLNSPLHF

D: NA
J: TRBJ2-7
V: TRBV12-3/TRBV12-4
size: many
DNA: TGTGCCAGTACCACAGGGAAAGAGCAGTACTTC
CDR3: CASTTGKEQYF

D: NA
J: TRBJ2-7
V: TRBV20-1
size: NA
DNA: TGCAGTGCTAGAGGGTACCAGCTGAGCCTAGCGCAGCAGTACTTC
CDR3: CSARGYQLSLAQQYF

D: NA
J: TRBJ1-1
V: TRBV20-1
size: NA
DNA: TGCAGTGCTAGCCTTCTGGGCACTGAAGCTTTCTTT
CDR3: CSASLLGTEAFF

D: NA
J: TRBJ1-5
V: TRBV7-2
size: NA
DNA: TGTGCCAGCAACGCGGGGGGGTTTAGCAATCAGCCCCAGCATTTT
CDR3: CASNAGGFSNQPQHF

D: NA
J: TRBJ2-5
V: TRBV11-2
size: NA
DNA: TGTGCCAGCAGCACCTTCCTTACCCAGTACTTC
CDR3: CASSTFLTQYF

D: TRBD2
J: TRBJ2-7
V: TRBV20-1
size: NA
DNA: TGCAGTGCTAGAGGCGACGGACTAGCGGGGGGACCCCTCTCCTACAATGAGCAGTACTTC
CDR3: CSARGDGLAGGPLSYNEQYF

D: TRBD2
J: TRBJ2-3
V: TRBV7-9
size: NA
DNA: TGTGCCAGCAGCTCCCCATTAGCGGGGACAACAGATACGCAGTATTTT
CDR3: CASSSPLAGTTDTQYF

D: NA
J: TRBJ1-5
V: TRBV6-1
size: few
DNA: TGTGCCAGCACTGAAAGGTCCAGCAATCAGCCCCAGCATTTT
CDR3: CASTERSSNQPQHF